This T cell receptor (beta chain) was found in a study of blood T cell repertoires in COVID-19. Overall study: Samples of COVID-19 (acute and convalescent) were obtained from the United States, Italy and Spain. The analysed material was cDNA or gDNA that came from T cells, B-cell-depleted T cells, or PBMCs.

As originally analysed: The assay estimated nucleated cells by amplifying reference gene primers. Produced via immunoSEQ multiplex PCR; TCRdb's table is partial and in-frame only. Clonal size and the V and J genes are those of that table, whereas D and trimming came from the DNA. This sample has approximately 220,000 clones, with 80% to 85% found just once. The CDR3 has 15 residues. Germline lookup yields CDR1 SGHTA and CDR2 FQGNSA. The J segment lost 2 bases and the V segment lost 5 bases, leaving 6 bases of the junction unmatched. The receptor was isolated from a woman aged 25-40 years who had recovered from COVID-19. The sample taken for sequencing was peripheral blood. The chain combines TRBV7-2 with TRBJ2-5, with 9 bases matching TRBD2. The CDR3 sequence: CASSVGTSRQETQYF. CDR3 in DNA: TGTGCCAGCAGCGTCGGGACTAGCAGACAAGAGACCCAGTACTTC.